A single sample gave rise to the 17 T cell receptor beta chains below, sequenced in a study of T cells in Graves' hyperthyroidism and ophthalmopathy (dated by TCRdb to the late 2010s). Library prep was done by multiplex PCR. TCRdb lists the instrument as Illumina HiSeq 2000. Amplification of TCR beta CDR3 regions was carried out from RNA transcripts. The TCR CDR3 was subjected to a first round of RT-PCR using the HTBI primer set and the Qiagen OneStep RT-PCR kit. TCRdb itself trimmed the public reads at Q25 with fastp, ran MiXCR and retained productive beta chains. One record per CDR3 amino acid sequence lists the most common genes and DNA. The sample has fewer than 650,000 distinct CDR3 sequences on record, roughly 14% of them singletons. Over 3.5% of the sample is held by the ten biggest clonotypes. Material: blood. All receptors derive from a woman in her 40s with Graves' ophthalmopathy.

This clonotype was recorded many times. The chain uses TRBV6-5 and TRBJ1-2; D is ambiguous. V was cut by 4 bases and J by 0 bases, with 6 bases left in between. The CDR3 is 13 residues long. CDR1 and CDR2 from the germline V gene are MNHEY and SVGAGI. The CDR3 DNA reads TGTGCCAGCAGTTTCGCGGCTAACTATGGCTACACCTTC. Its translation is CASSFAANYGYTF.

The chain is built from TRBV27 and TRBJ2-7, with 10 bases identical to TRBD1. The CDR3 length is 17 residues. CDR1 and CDR2 from the germline V gene are MNHEY and SMNVEV (reference sequence). V lost 4 bases to trimming and J lost 5 bases; unmatched junction nucleotides: 14. CDR3 region: CASSSPSIGTGVNEQYF. The CDR3 region has the DNA TGTGCCAGCAGTTCACCGAGCATTGGGACAGGGGTGAACGAGCAGTACTTC.

This clonotype was seen more than once but under ten times. The CDR3 spells CASSQGRVGTREQYF. Here the CDR3 DNA reads TGCGCCAGCAGCCAAGGTAGGGTGGGGACCCGCGAGCAGTACTTC. The chain couples TRBV4-3 to TRBJ2-7; D possibly matches TRBD1 or TRBD2 (5 bases each). The CDR3 sequence is 15 residues long. Trimming took off 1 base at V and 6 bases at J, with 16 bases between the two ends. Germline-derived CDR1 and CDR2 are LGHNA and YSLEER.

This clonotype was counted only a few times. The chain joins TRBV14 to TRBJ2-7; TRBD1 aligns across 7 bases. This CDR3 is built from 19 residues. V shed 1 base and J 6 bases; nucleotides not matched to a gene: 21. Germline values: CDR1 SGHDN, CDR2 FVKESK. The CDR3: CASSQGDDRVGLAGGEQYF. The CDR3 DNA reads as TGTGCCAGCAGCCAAGGGGACGACAGGGTTGGGCTAGCTGGAGGCGAGCAGTACTTC. The full variable domain, its missing parts supplied by reference TRBV14 and TRBJ2-7, is EAGVTQFPSHSVIEKGQTVTLRCDPISGHDNLYWYRRVMGKEIKFLLHFVKESKQDESGMPNNRFLAERTGGTYSTLKVQPAELEDSGVYFCASSQGDDRVGLAGGEQYFGPGTRLTVT.

This clonotype was recorded at least ten times. The V call is TRBV28, the J call TRBJ1-1; D may be TRBD1 (6 bases). This CDR3 has 14 residues. The ends were cut back, 6 bases at V and 2 bases at J, with 13 bases in the middle. Germline loops: CDR1 MDHEN, CDR2 SYDVKM. The CDR3 DNA reads as TGTGCCAGCAGACCAGGGGCGCAAAACACTGAAGCTTTCTTT. It translates to CASRPGAQNTEAFF.

The CDR3 protein is CASSPPDRGDTEAFF. In nucleotides, the CDR3 is TGTGCCAGCTCACCACCGGACCGGGGGGACACTGAAGCTTTCTTT. This chain uses TRBV18 with TRBJ1-1, with a possible D match to TRBD1 (5 bases). Per germline, CDR1 KGHSH and CDR2 LQKENI. Trimming shortened V by 0 bases and J by 3 bases, and 11 bases separated the two germline ends. The CDR3 covers 15 residues. Based on the CDR3 plus reference TRBV18 and TRBJ1-1, the full variable domain is NAGVMQNPRHLVRRRGQEARLRCSPMKGHSHVYWYRQLPEEGLKFMVYLQKENIIDESGMPKERFSAEFPKEGPSILRIQQVVRGDSAAYFCASSPPDRGDTEAFFGQGTRLTVV.

This clonotype was observed at least ten times. V gene TRBV5-8 combines with J gene TRBJ2-5; D uncertain. Trimming took off 7 bases at V and 3 bases at J, with 16 bases between the two ends. Germline CDR1 SGHTS, CDR2 YDEGEE. This CDR3 is 14 amino acids long. The CDR3 DNA follows: TGTGCCAGCGTAAGCTCCTGGTCTAAAGAGACCCAGTACTTC. Translating gives CASVSSWSKETQYF.

J is TRBJ2-5 and V is TRBV7-8; D not certain. CDR1 is SGHVS, CDR2 FQNEAQ, per germline. The CDR3 spans 13 residues. The V end lost 5 bases, the J end lost 5 bases, and 12 bases lay between the germline ends. CDR3 residues: CASSPRYEETQYF. The DNA for the CDR3 is TGTGCCAGCAGCCCGCGGTATGAGGAGACCCAGTACTTC.

The chain combines TRBV29-1 with TRBJ2-5; 7 positions agree with TRBD2. The germline V gene has CDR1 SQVTM and CDR2 ANQGSEA. CDR3 length: 12 residues. V trimming: 7 bases; J trimming: 5 bases; junction bases outside the gene matches: 7. The CDR3 DNA reads as TGCAGCGGCCTGGGGGGGGGGGAGACCCAGTACTTC. It translates to CSGLGGGETQYF.

The V and J genes are TRBV6-1 and TRBJ2-7; 13 positions match TRBD2. This CDR3 has 15 amino acids. The trim removed 7 bases at V and 1 base at J, leaving 4 bases unmatched. CDR1 is MNHNS, CDR2 SASEGT, per germline. The CDR3: CASTWTSGSSYEQYF. CDR3 bases: TGTGCCAGCACCTGGACTAGCGGGAGTTCCTACGAGCAGTACTTC.

This clonotype was recorded many times. J is TRBJ1-1 and V is TRBV27; D not resolved. This CDR3 is built from 12 residues. The germline V gene encodes CDR1 MNHEY and CDR2 SMNVEV (reference sequence). V shed 4 bases and J shed 6 bases, with 9 bases lying between them. The CDR3 is CASSSGSAEAFF. In DNA form, the CDR3 reads TGTGCCAGCAGTTCGGGGAGCGCTGAAGCTTTCTTT.

The V and J genes are TRBV12-3 or TRBV12-4 and TRBJ1-5, with D possibly matching TRBD1 (6 bases). The CDR3 runs 15 residues. Trimming took off 5 bases at V and 6 bases at J, with 17 bases between the two ends. CDR3 nucleotides: TGTGCCAGCAGTCCTAATACAGGGCCCGCTCAGCCCCAGCATTTT. Residues: CASSPNTGPAQPQHF.

The chain is built from TRBV12-3 or TRBV12-4 and TRBJ2-4, with D tentatively TRBD1 (6 bases). The ends were cut back, 1 base at V and 0 bases at J, with 16 bases in the middle. This CDR3 has 18 amino acids. The CDR3 here is CASSLGGQGLSAKNIQYF. CDR3 DNA: TGTGCCAGCAGTTTAGGAGGCCAGGGGCTCTCAGCCAAAAACATTCAGTACTTC.

This clonotype was counted ten times or more. At one end the junction does not follow the germline gene, possibly because of a read error. The chain couples TRBV20-1 to TRBJ2-5; D may be TRBD1 (6 bases). The CDR3 runs to 11 residues. Germline V gives CDR1 DFQATT, CDR2 SNEGSKA (reference sequence). The CDR3 here is CSASRTAYNHF. The CDR3 bases are TGCAGTGCTTCACGGACAGCCTACAACCACTTC.

A few counts support this clonotype. This may arise from a read error, as a much more abundant clone is one base away. This chain connects TRBV20-1 to TRBJ2-3, with D perhaps TRBD1 or TRBD2 (5 bases each). Trimming pared 0 bases from V and 1 base from J, leaving 14 bases between. CDR1 and CDR2 from the germline V gene are DFQATT and SNEGSKA (reference sequence). This CDR3 is 16 amino acids long. The CDR3 here is CSARDGTEGGTDTQYF. The CDR3 DNA reads as TGCAGTGCTAGAGATGGGACGGAAGGGGGCACAGATACGCAGTATTTT.

This clonotype was seen only a few times. This chain joins TRBV3-1 and TRBJ1-1, with no clear D. CDR1 is LGHDT, CDR2 YNNKEL, per germline (reference sequence). This CDR3 contains 14 residues. Trimming removed 4 bases from V and 3 bases from J, with 12 bases in between. CDR3 loop: CASSPHREDTEAFF. DNA of the CDR3: TGTGCCAGCAGCCCCCATAGGGAGGACACTGAAGCTTTCTTT.

This clonotype was found many times. The chain joins TRBV10-3 to TRBJ2-7; either TRBD1 or TRBD2 may fit D (5 bases each). The CDR3 has 13 amino acids. From germline, CDR1 is ENHRY and CDR2 SYGVKD. The V end was cut by 4 bases, the J end by 7 bases, with 14 bases between. This chain's CDR3 is CAISGDGVIEQYF. The CDR3 DNA is TGTGCCATCAGTGGGGACGGGGTTATTGAGCAGTACTTC.